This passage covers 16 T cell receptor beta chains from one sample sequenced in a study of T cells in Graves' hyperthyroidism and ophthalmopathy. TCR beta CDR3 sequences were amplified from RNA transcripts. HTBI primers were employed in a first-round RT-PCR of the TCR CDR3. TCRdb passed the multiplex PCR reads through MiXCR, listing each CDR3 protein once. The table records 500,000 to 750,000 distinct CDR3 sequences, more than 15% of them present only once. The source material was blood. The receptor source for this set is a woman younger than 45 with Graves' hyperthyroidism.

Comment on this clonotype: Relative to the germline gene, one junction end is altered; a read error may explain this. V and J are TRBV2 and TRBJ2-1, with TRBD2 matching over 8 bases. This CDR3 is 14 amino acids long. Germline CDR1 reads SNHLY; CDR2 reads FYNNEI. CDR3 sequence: CASSGSGRIEEQSF. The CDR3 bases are TGTGCCAGCAGTGGGAGCGGGAGAATAGAGGAGCAGTCCTTC. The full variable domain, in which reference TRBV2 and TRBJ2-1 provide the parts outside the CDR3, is EPEVTQTPSHQVTQMGQEVILRCVPISNHLYFYWYRQILGQKVEFLVSFYNNEISEKSEIFDDQFSVERPDGSNFTLKIRSTKLEDSAMYFCASSGSGRIEEQSFGPGTRLTVL.

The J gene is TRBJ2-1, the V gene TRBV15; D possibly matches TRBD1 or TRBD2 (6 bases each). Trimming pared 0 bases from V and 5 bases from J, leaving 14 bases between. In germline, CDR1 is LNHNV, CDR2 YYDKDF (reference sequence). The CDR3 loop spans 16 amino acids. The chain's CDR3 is CATSRESGGPDNEQFF. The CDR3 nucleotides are TGTGCCACCAGCAGAGAGTCTGGGGGGCCCGACAATGAGCAGTTCTTC. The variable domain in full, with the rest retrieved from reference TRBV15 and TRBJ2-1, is DAMVIQNPRYQVTQFGKPVTLSCSQTLNHNVMYWYQQKSSQAPKLLFHYYDKDFNNEADTPDNFQSRRPNTSFCFLDIRSPGLGDTAMYLCATSRESGGPDNEQFFGPGTRLTVL.

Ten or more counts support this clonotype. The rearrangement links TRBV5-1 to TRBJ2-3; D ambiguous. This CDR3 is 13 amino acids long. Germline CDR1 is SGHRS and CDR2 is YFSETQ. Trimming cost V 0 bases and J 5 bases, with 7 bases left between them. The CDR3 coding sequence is TGCGCCAGCAGCTTGGGAGACGGAGATACGCAGTATTTT. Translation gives CASSLGDGDTQYF.

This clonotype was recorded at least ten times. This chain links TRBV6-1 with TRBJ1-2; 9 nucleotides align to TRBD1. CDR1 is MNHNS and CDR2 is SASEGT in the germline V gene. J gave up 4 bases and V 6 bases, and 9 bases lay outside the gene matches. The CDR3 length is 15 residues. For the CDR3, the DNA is TGTGCCAGCAGGCTGTACAGGGGGCAAGGCTATGGCTACACCTTC. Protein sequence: CASRLYRGQGYGYTF.

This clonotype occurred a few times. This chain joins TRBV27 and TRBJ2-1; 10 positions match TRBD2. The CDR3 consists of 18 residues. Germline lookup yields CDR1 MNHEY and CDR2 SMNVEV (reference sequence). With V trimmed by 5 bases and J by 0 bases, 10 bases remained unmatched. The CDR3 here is CASSPPGLAPSSYNEQFF. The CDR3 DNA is TGTGCCAGCAGTCCGCCGGGACTAGCGCCGAGCTCCTACAATGAGCAGTTCTTC.

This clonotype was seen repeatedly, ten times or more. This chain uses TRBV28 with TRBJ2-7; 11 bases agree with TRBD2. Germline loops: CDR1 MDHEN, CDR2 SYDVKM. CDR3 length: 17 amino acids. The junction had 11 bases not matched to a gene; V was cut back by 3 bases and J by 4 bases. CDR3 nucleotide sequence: TGTGCCAGCAGTTTCATCGACTTCAGACTAGCGGGGTACGAGCAGTACTTC. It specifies CASSFIDFRLAGYEQYF. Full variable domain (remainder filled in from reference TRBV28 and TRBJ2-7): DVKVTQSSRYLVKRTGEKVFLECVQDMDHENMFWYRQDPGLGLRLIYFSYDVKMKEKGDIPEGYSVSREKKERFSLILESASTNQTSMYLCASSFIDFRLAGYEQYFGPGTRLTVT.

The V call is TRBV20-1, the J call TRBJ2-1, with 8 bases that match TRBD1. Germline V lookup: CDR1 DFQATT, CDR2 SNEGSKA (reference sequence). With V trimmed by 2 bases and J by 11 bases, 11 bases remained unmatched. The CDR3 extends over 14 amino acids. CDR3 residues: CSARYGQGRLQQFF. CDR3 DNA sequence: TGCAGTGCTAGATACGGACAGGGTAGATTGCAGCAGTTCTTC.

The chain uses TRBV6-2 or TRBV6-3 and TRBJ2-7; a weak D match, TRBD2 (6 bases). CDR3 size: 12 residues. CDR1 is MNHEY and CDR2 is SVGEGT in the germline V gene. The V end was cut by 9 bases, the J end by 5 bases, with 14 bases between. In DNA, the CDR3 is TGTGCCAGTCAGCCACGGGAGCACGAGCAGTACTTC. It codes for CASQPREHEQYF.

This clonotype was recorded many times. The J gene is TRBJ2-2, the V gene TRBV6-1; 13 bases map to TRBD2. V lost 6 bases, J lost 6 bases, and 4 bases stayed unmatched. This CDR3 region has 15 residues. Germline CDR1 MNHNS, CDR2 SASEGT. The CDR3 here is CASSRLAGGAGELFF. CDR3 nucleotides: TGTGCCAGCAGCAGACTAGCGGGAGGAGCCGGGGAGCTGTTTTTT.

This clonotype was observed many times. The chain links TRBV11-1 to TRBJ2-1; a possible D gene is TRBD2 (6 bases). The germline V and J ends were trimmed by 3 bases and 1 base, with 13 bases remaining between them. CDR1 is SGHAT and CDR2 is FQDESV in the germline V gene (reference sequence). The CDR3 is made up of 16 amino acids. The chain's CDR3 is CASSFPGLGSYNEQFF. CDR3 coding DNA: TGTGCCAGCAGCTTTCCGGGACTGGGATCCTACAATGAGCAGTTCTTC. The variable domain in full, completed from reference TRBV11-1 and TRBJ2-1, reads EAEVAQSPRYKITEKSQAVAFWCDPISGHATLYWYRQILGQGPELLVQFQDESVVDDSQLPKDRFSAERLKGVDSTLKIQPAELGDSAMYLCASSFPGLGSYNEQFFGPGTRLTVL.

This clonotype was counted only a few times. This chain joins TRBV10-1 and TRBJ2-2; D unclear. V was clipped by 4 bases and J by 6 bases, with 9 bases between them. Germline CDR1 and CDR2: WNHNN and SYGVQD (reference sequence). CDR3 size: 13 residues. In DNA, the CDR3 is TGCGCCAGCAGTGGACTTCACCCCGGGGAGCTGTTTTTT. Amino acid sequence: CASSGLHPGELFF.

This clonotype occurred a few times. The CDR3 sequence is CASRAGGTNEQFF. DNA of the CDR3: TGTGCCAGCCGAGCGGGAGGCACAAATGAGCAGTTCTTC. This chain links TRBV27 with TRBJ2-1, with 9 bases lining up with TRBD2. The V and J ends lost 8 bases and 7 bases, in that order; junction bases with no gene match: 6. The CDR3 extends over 13 amino acids. Germline CDR1 is MNHEY and CDR2 is SMNVEV (reference sequence).

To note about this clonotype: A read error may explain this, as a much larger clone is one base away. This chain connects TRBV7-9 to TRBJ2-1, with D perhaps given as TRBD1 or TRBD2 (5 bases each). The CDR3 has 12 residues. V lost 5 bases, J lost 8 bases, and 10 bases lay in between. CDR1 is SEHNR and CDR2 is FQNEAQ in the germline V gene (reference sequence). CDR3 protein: CASSPSRDEQFF. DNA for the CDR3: TGTGCCAGCAGCCCTAGCAGGGATGAGCAGTTCTTC.

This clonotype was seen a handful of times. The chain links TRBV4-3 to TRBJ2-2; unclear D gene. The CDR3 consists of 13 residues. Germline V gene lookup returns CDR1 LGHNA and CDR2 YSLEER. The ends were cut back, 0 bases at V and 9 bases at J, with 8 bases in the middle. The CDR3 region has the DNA TGCGCCAGCAGCCAAGATCCCCGGTGGGAGCTGTTTTTT. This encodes CASSQDPRWELFF.

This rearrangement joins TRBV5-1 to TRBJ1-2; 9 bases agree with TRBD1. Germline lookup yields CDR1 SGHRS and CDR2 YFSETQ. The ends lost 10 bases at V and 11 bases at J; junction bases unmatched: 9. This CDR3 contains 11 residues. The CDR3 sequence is CAGRPGQGYTF. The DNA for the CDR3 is TGCGCCGGCCGACCGGGACAGGGATACACCTTC. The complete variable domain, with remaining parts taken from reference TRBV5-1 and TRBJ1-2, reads KAGVTQTPRYLIKTRGQQVTLSCSPISGHRSVSWYQQTPGQGLQFLFEYFSETQRNKGNFPGRFSGRQFSNSRSEMNVSTLELGDSALYLCAGRPGQGYTFGSGTRLTVV.

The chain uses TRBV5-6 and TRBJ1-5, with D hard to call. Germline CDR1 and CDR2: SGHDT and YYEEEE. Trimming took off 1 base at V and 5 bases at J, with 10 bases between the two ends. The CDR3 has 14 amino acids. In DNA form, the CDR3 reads TGTGCCAGCAGCTTGTCTGGGTATCATCAGCCCCAGCATTTT. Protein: CASSLSGYHQPQHF.